This record covers a single TCR beta chain. What it recognizes is unknown. This was the immunoSEQ v3.0 assay at survey level. Clones were sequenced by immunoSEQ multiplex PCR, and TCRdb holds only the in-frame ones, with some missing. The sample contains under 30,000 clones, 70% to 90% of which appear only once. The sample is drawn from a study of long-term antiretroviral therapy in people with HIV. Looking at the study overall: About a decade before 2015, the earliest samples were taken when ART was typically delayed. General study results and limits: Dominating the repertoire at all time points were the clones that expanded before ART. Controls showed broader CDR3 length ranges than did the HIV repertoires.

Per donor, a minimum of one pre-ART and a minimum of two post-ART PBMC samples were available. This receptor was taken from a man aged 40-55 years with HIV. Source: unsorted PBMCs, taken 3 years after starting antiretroviral therapy.

CDR3 in DNA: TGTGCCAGCAGTTCGGTCAGGGGGCTTAACGAGCAGTACTTC. It codes for CASSSVRGLNEQYF. The V call is TRBV6-5, the J call TRBJ2-7; the match to TRBD1 covers 8 bases. Per germline, CDR1 MNHEY and CDR2 SVGAGI. The CDR3 consists of 14 residues. V gave up 4 bases and J gave up 5 bases; unmatched junction bases: 7.